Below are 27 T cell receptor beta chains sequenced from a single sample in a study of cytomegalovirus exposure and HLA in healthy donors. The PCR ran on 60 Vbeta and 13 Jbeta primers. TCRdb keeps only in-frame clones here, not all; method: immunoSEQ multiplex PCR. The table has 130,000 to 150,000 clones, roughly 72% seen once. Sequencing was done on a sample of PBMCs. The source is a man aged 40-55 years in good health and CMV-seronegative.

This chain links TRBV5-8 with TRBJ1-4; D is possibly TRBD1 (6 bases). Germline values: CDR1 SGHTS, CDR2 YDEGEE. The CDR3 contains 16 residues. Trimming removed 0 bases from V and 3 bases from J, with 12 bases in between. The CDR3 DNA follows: TGTGCCAGCAGCTTGGGCCGACAGGTCGCTAATGAAAAACTGTTTTTT. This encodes CASSLGRQVANEKLFF.

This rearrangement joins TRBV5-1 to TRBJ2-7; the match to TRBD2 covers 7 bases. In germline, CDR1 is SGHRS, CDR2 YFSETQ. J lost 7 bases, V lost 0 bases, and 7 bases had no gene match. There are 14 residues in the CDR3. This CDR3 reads CASSLGGGEREQYF. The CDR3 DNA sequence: TGCGCCAGCAGCTTGGGGGGGGGTGAGAGGGAGCAGTACTTC.

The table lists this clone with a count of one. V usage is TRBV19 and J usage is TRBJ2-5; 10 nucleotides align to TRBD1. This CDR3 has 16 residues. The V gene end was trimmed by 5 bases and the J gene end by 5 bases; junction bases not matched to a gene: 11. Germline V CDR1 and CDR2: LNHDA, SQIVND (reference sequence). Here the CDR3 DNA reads TGTGCCAGTAGTCCACGGGGACAGGGGCCGAGGGAGACCCAGTACTTC. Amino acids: CASSPRGQGPRETQYF.

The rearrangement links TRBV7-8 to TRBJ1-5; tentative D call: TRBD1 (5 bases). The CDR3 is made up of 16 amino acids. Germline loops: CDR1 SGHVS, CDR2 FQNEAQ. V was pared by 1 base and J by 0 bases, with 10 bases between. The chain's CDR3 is CASSLVQGYSNQPQHF. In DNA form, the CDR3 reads TGTGCCAGCAGCTTAGTCCAGGGTTATAGCAATCAGCCCCAGCATTTT.

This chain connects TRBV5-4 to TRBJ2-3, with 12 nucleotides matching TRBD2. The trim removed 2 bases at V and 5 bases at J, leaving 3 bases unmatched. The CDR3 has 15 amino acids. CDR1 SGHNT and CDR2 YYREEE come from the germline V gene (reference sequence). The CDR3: CASSFKTSGGDTQYF. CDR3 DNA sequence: TGTGCCAGCAGCTTCAAGACTAGCGGGGGAGATACGCAGTATTTT.

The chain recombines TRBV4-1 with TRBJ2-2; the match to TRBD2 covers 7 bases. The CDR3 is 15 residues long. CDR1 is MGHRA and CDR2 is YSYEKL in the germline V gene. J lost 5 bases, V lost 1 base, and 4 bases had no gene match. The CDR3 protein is CASSQVGLGTGELFF. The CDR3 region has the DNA TGCGCCAGCAGCCAAGTCGGACTAGGGACCGGGGAGCTGTTTTTT.

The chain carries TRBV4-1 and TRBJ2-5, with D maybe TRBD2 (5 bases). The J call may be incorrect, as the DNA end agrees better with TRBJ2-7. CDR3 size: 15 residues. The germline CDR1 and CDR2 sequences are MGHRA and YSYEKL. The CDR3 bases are TGCGCCAGCAGCCCCTCAGAGGCGGGCTCCTACGAGCAGTACTTC. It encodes CASSPSEAGSYEQYF.

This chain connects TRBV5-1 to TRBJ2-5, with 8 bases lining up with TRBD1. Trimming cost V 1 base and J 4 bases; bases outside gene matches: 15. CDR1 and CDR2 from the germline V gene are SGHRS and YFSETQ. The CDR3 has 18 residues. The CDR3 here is CASSLSPAGGDGGETQYF. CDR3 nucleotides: TGCGCCAGCAGCTTGTCTCCTGCAGGGGGCGACGGGGGAGAGACCCAGTACTTC.

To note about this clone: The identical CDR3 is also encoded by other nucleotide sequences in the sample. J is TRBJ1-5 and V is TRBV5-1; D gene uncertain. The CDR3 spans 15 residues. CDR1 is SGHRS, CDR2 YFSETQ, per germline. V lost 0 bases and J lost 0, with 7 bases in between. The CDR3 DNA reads TGCGCCAGCAGCTTGGCCGGGGATAGCAATCAGCCCCAGCATTTT. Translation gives CASSLAGDSNQPQHF.

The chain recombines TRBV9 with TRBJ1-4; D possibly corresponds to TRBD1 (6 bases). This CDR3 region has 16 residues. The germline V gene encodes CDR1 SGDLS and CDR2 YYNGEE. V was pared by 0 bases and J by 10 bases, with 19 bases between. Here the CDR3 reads CASSVGSGGRGGKLFF. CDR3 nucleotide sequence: TGTGCCAGCAGCGTAGGAAGTGGAGGGAGGGGGGGAAAACTGTTTTTT.

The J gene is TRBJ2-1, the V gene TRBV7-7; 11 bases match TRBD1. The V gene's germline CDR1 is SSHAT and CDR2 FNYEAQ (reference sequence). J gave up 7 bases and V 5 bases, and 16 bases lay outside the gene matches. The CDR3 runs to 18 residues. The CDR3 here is CASSIPENRDRGSNEQFF. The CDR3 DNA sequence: TGTGCCAGCAGCATACCCGAGAACCGGGACAGGGGGTCTAATGAGCAGTTCTTC.

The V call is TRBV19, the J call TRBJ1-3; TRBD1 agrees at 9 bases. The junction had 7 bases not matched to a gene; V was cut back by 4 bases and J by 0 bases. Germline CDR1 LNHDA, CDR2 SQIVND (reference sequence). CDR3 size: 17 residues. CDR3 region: CASSTGTGLSSGNTIYF. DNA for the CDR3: TGTGCCAGTAGTACCGGGACAGGGCTCAGCTCTGGAAACACCATATATTTT.

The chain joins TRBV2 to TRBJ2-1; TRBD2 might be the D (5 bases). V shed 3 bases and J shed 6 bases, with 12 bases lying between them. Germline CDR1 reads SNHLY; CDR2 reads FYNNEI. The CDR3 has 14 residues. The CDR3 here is CASSEEDLVNEQFF. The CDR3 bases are TGTGCCAGCAGTGAGGAGGACTTAGTCAATGAGCAGTTCTTC.

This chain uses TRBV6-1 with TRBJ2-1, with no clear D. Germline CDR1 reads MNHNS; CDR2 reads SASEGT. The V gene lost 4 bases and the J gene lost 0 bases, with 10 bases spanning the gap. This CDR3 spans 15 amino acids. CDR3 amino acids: CASSVAKSSYNEQFF. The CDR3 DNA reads TGTGCCAGCAGTGTAGCCAAGAGCTCCTACAATGAGCAGTTCTTC.

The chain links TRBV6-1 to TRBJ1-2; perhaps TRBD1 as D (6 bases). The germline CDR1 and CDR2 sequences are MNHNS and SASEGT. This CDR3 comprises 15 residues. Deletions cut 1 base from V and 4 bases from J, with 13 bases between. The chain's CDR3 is CASSEVGGRSYGYTF. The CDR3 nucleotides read TGTGCCAGCAGTGAAGTTGGGGGCAGATCCTATGGCTACACCTTC.

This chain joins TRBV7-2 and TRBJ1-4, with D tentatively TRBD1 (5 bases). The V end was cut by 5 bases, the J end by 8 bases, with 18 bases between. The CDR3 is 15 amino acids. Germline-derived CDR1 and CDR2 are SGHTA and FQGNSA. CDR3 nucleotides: TGTGCCAGCAGCCCCCACCGGGGGGTGGTGGAAAAACTGTTTTTT. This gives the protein CASSPHRGVVEKLFF.

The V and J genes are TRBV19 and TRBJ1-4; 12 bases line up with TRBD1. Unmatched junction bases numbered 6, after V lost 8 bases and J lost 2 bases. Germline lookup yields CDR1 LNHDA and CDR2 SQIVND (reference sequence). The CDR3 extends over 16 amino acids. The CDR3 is CASRDRGLATNEKLFF. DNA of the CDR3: TGTGCCAGTCGGGACAGGGGGCTGGCTACTAATGAAAAACTGTTTTTT. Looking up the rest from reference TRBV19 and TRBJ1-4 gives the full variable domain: DGGITQSPKYLFRKEGQNVTLSCEQNLNHDAMYWYRQDPGQGLRLIYYSQIVNDFQKGDIAEGYSVSREKKESFPLTVTSAQKNPTAFYLCASRDRGLATNEKLFFGSGTQLSVL.

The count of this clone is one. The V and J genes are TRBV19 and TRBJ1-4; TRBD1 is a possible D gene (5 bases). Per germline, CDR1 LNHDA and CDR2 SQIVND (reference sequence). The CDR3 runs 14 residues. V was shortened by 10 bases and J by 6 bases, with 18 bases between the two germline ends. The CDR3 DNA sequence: TGTGCCACTTCACTCGGGGGAGCTTATGAAAAACTGTTTTTT. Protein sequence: CATSLGGAYEKLFF.

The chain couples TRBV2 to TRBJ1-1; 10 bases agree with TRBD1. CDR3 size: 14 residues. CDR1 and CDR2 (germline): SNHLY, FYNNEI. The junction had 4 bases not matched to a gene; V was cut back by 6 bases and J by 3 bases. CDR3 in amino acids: CASRNGQGDTEAFF. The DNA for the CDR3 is TGTGCCAGCAGAAATGGACAGGGGGACACTGAAGCTTTCTTT.

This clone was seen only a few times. The CDR3 DNA is TGTGCCAGCAGCTCCAGCGGGACCCAGGGGGAGCAGTACTTC. Amino acid sequence: CASSSSGTQGEQYF. The chain is built from TRBV7-9 and TRBJ2-7; weak D call: TRBD2 (7 bases). Trimming removed 4 bases at V and 7 bases at J, with 17 bases between. Germline CDR1 reads SEHNR; CDR2 reads FQNEAQ (reference sequence). The CDR3 runs 14 residues.

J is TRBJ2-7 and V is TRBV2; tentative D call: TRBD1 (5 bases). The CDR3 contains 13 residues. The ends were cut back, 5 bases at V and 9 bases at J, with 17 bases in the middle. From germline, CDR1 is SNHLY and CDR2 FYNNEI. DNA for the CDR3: TGTGCCAGCAGTTCGGGCAGGGTACGTCGGCAGTACTTC. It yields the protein CASSSGRVRRQYF.

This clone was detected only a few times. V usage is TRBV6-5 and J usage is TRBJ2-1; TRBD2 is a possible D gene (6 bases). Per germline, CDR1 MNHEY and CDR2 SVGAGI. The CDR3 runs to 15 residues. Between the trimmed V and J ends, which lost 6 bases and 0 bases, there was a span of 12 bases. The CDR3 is CASSLGDSSYNEQFF. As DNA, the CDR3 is TGTGCCAGCAGCCTCGGGGACTCCTCCTACAATGAGCAGTTCTTC.

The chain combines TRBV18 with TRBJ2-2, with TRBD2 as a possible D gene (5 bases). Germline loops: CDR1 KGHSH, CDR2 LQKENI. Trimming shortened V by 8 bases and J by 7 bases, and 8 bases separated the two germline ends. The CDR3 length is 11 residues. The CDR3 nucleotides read TGTGCCAGCGGGGAGAACGGGGAGCTGTTTTTT. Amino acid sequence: CASGENGELFF. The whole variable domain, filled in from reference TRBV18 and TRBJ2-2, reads NAGVMQNPRHLVRRRGQEARLRCSPMKGHSHVYWYRQLPEEGLKFMVYLQKENIIDESGMPKERFSAEFPKEGPSILRIQQVVRGDSAAYFCASGENGELFFGEGSRLTVL.

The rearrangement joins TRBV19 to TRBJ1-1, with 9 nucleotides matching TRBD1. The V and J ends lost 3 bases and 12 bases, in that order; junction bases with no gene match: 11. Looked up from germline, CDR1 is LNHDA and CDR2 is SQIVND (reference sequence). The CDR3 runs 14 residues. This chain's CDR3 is CASSMGGQGFGTFF. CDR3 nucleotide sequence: TGTGCCAGTAGTATGGGGGGACAGGGTTTTGGAACTTTCTTT.

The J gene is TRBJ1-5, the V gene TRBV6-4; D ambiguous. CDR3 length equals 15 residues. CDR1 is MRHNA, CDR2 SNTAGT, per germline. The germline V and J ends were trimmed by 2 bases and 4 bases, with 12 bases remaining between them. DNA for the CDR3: TGTGCCAGCAGTGACCACCCAACCAGAAATCAGCCCCAGCATTTT. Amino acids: CASSDHPTRNQPQHF.

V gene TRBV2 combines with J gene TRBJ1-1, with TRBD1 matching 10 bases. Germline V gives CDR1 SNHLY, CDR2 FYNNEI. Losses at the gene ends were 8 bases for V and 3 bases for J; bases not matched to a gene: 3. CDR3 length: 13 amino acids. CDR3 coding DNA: TGTGCCAGCGGACAGGGGGTTTACACTGAAGCTTTCTTT. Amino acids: CASGQGVYTEAFF.

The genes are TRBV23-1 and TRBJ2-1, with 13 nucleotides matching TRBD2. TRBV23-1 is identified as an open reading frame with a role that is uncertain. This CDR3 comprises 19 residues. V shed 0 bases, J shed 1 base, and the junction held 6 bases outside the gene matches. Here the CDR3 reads CASSQSGTSGNESYNEQFF. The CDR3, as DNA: TGCGCCAGCAGTCAATCAGGGACTAGCGGGAATGAGTCCTACAATGAGCAGTTCTTC.